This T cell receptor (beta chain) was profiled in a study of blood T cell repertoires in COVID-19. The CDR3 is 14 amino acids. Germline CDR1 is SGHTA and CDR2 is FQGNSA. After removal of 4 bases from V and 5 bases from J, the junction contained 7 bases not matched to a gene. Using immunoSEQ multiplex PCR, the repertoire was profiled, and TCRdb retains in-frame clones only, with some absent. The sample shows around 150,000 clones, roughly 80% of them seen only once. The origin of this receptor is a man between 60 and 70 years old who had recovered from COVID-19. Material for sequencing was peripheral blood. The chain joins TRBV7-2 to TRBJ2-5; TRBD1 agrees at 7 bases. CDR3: CASSSTDRAETQYF. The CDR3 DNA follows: TGTGCCAGCAGCTCCACCGACAGGGCTGAGACCCAGTACTTC. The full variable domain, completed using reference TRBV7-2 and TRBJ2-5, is GAGVSQSPSNKVTEKGKDVELRCDPISGHTALYWYRQSLGQGLEFLIYFQGNSAPDKSGLPSDRFSAERTGGSVSTLTIQRTQQEDSAVYLCASSSTDRAETQYFGPGTRLLVL.